This T cell receptor beta chain was sequenced during a study of Ad26.COV2.S vaccination and SARS-CoV-2 variants. Study-level background: Vaccine-arm donor from the placebo-controlled COV1001 Ad26.COV2.S trial.

Overall study results and limits: Recipients of either vaccine or placebo displayed similar breadth of non-spike TCRs.

This table comes from immunoSEQ multiplex PCR, and its TCRdb copy is limited to in-frame clones, with some not included. Of roughly 450,000 clones listed, about 93% are singletons. The sample's treatment: about 20 received Ad26.COV2.S at low or high dose, single or two shots; 5 received placebo; per-sample allocation not given. Collection of samples fell on day 63 after the first vaccine or placebo injection. An adult donor aged 18-55 years was enrolled in Boston. The CDR3 covers 12 residues. V was trimmed by 0 bases and J by 7 bases, leaving 5 bases between them. Germline V lookup: CDR1 SGHRS, CDR2 YFSETQ. Concerning this clone itself: Its antigen is as yet unknown.

This TCR came from a person between 18 and 59 years old who received the Ad26.COV2.S COVID-19 vaccine or a placebo. The sample was peripheral blood, taken in a trial of Ad26.COV2.S vaccine versus placebo. The rearrangement links TRBV5-1 to TRBJ2-1; D is undetermined. The CDR3 sequence: CASSLVLNEQFF. DNA of the CDR3: TGCGCCAGCAGCTTGGTTTTGAATGAGCAGTTCTTC. The entire variable domain, with the rest obtained from reference TRBV5-1 and TRBJ2-1, is as follows: KAGVTQTPRYLIKTRGQQVTLSCSPISGHRSVSWYQQTPGQGLQFLFEYFSETQRNKGNFPGRFSGRQFSNSRSEMNVSTLELGDSALYLCASSLVLNEQFFGPGTRLTVL.